Included here is one T cell receptor (beta chain) sequence, with context. Profiling relied on immunoSEQ multiplex PCR, and the TCRdb table lists in-frame clones only, not all of them. This sample yields about 100,000 clones, of which about 95% are seen a single time; 0.34% belongs to the top ten. These data come from a study of technical replicates of blood from several donors. The sequenced material came from T cells isolated from PBMCs. This clonotype was obtained from a human donor in good health.

CDR3 in DNA: TGTGCCAGTAAGTACGGAGATACGCAGTATTTT. Its protein product is CASKYGDTQYF. The chain is built from TRBV14 and TRBJ2-3; D remains unclear. Germline CDR1 and CDR2: SGHDN and FVKESK. This CDR3 is 11 amino acids long. V dropped 9 bases and J dropped 5 bases, with 9 bases sitting between them.